A single sample is the source of the 31 T cell receptor beta chains below, sequenced in a study of human T cells and chemical hapten exposure. The time point denotes: patch test 3, about 24 weeks after DPC sensitization. Stated treatment: therapeutic diphenylcyclopropenone sensitization with weekly scalp DPC. TCRdb fed the RACE reads into MiXCR, producing one record per CDR3 protein. Of over 100,000 distinct CDR3 sequences listed, approximately 11% are singletons. The sample was whole blood, taken in connection with sensitization to the hapten diphenylcyclopropenone (DPC). All receptors derive from a woman aged 50 to 65 with alopecia areata. Some clones in this sample may be carry-over from other donors' samples.

This clonotype was recorded a few times. This chain joins TRBV10-3 and TRBJ1-1, with a weak D call TRBD1 (5 bases). The CDR3 is 14 amino acids. V lost 3 bases and J lost 5, with 13 bases in between. The germline CDR1 and CDR2 sequences are ENHRY and SYGVKD. The CDR3 nucleotides are TGTGCCATCAGTGACAGGGTAAGAAGGACTGAAGCTTTCTTT. This translates into CAISDRVRRTEAFF.

V gene TRBV2 combines with J gene TRBJ1-1; D may be TRBD1 (5 bases). Trimming stripped 7 bases from V and 1 base from J, with 13 bases between. The CDR3 loop spans 14 amino acids. CDR1 and CDR2 (germline): SNHLY, FYNNEI. The CDR3 DNA follows: TGTGCCAGCAAGGCGACAGCCCCGAACACTGAAGCTTTCTTT. Translation: CASKATAPNTEAFF.

The chain is built from TRBV21-1 and TRBJ2-7; TRBD1 reflects the table's D call only, with no check against the DNA. TRBV21-1 corresponds to a pseudogene. The CDR3 sequence is 15 residues long. CDR3 sequence reads: CASRGLQGARYEQYF. The DNA of the CDR3 is TGTGCCAGCAGGGGATTACAGGGGGCGCGGTACGAGCAGTACTTC.

This clonotype was detected a few times. The rearrangement links TRBV29-1 to TRBJ2-1, with D perhaps matching TRBD1 or TRBD2 (5 bases each). CDR1 is SQVTM, CDR2 ANQGSEA, per germline. The CDR3 loop spans 13 amino acids. Trimming removed 6 bases at V and 7 bases at J, with 16 bases between. The CDR3 DNA sequence: TGCAGCGTCCCGGAGAGGGGTGGGAATGAGCAGTTCTTC. Protein product: CSVPERGGNEQFF.

This clonotype was seen many times. The chain joins TRBV7-9 to TRBJ2-3, with 10 bases that match TRBD2. Losses at the gene ends were 5 bases for V and 2 bases for J; bases not matched to a gene: 4. The CDR3 is 15 residues long. The germline V gene has CDR1 SEHNR and CDR2 FQNEAQ (reference sequence). CDR3 protein: CASSRLAGDTDTQYF. CDR3 sequence (DNA): TGTGCCAGCAGCCGTCTAGCGGGGGACACAGATACGCAGTATTTT.

This clonotype came up a few times. This chain links TRBV9 with TRBJ2-1; 9 bases line up with TRBD2. The CDR3 covers 15 residues. V was pared by 0 bases and J by 10 bases, with 8 bases of the junction left unmatched. The V gene's germline CDR1 is SGDLS and CDR2 YYNGEE. Here the CDR3 DNA reads TGTGCCAGCAGCGTAGCTTTTGCGGGAGGGGTCGAGCAGTTCTTC. Residues: CASSVAFAGGVEQFF.

This clonotype was detected many times. The rearrangement uses TRBV6-2 or TRBV6-3 and TRBJ2-3, with 10 bases aligning to TRBD2. In germline, CDR1 is MNHEY, CDR2 SVGEGT. This CDR3 comprises 15 residues. Trimming cost V 4 bases and J 6 bases; bases outside gene matches: 7. CDR3 sequence: CASSLSGRASDTQYF. In DNA form, the CDR3 reads TGTGCCAGCAGTTTGAGCGGGAGGGCCTCGGATACGCAGTATTTT.

The V and J genes are TRBV12-3 or TRBV12-4 and TRBJ2-3; 8 bases agree with TRBD2. The CDR3 length is 15 residues. The V and J ends lost 3 bases and 1 base, in that order; junction bases with no gene match: 3. As DNA, the CDR3 is TGTGCCAGCAGTTTCGGGCGGGGGGGCACAGATACGCAGTATTTT. This gives the protein CASSFGRGGTDTQYF.

This clonotype was seen ten or more times. The CDR3 nucleotides read TGCAGTGCTACCCATAGGAGCGGGGGGTCGGATACGCAGTATTTT. Residues: CSATHRSGGSDTQYF. The chain links TRBV20-1 to TRBJ2-3; 9 bases are shared with TRBD2. V trimming: 4 bases; J trimming: 6 bases; junction bases outside the gene matches: 11. This CDR3 comprises 15 residues. Germline CDR1 DFQATT, CDR2 SNEGSKA (reference sequence).

This clonotype was detected a few times. The gene calls are TRBV20-1 and TRBJ1-1; no reliable D call. The V end lost 1 base, the J end lost 4 bases, and 10 bases lay between the germline ends. Germline CDR1 DFQATT, CDR2 SNEGSKA (reference sequence). The CDR3 is 13 amino acids. The CDR3 DNA sequence: TGCAGTGCTAGAGTTTCAGGCCCCACTGAAGCTTTCTTT. Amino acids: CSARVSGPTEAFF.

Ten or more counts support this clonotype. The V call is TRBV24-1, the J call TRBJ1-5; a possible D gene is TRBD1 (6 bases). This CDR3 region has 12 residues. The V gene's germline CDR1 is KGHDR and CDR2 SFDVKD. Trimming removed 10 bases from V and 8 bases from J, with 14 bases in between. CDR3 sequence reads: CATWTVPEPQHF. CDR3 DNA: TGTGCCACATGGACAGTTCCCGAGCCCCAGCATTTT.

This clonotype has only a few counts. The chain uses TRBV7-6 and TRBJ2-6; tentatively, D is TRBD2 (6 bases). The V gene's germline CDR1 is SGHVS and CDR2 FNYEAQ. V lost 5 bases and J lost 1, with 9 bases in between. The CDR3 covers 15 residues. The CDR3 DNA reads TGTGCCAGCAGCCGGGACTTTTCTGGGGCCAACGTCCTGACTTTC. This encodes CASSRDFSGANVLTF.

The table lists this clonotype with a few counts. The chain combines TRBV25-1 with TRBJ2-4, with D possibly TRBD2 on 6 matching bases. The CDR3 length is 14 residues. The germline gives CDR1 MGHDK, CDR2 SYGVNS. V lost 4 bases and J lost 0, with 7 bases in between. The CDR3 nucleotides read TGTGCCAGCAGTGCGGGGGTAGCCAAAAACATTCAGTACTTC. The encoded protein is CASSAGVAKNIQYF.

Many counts were recorded for this clonotype. The chain couples TRBV7-2 to TRBJ1-1; TRBD1 matches at 7 bases. The germline V gene has CDR1 SGHTA and CDR2 FQGNSA. There are 14 residues in the CDR3. J lost 4 bases, V lost 5 bases, and 7 bases had no gene match. CDR3 loop: CASSLRQGLTEAFF. The CDR3 DNA follows: TGTGCCAGCAGCCTACGACAGGGTCTCACTGAAGCTTTCTTT.

The sample holds many counts of this clonotype. The rearrangement uses TRBV29-1 and TRBJ2-3, with TRBD1 as a possible D gene (5 bases). Germline-derived CDR1 and CDR2 are SQVTM and ANQGSEA. The V end was cut by 6 bases, the J end by 4 bases, with 14 bases between. This CDR3 spans 13 amino acids. CDR3 protein: CSVGDNGADTQYF. The CDR3 bases are TGCAGCGTAGGGGATAATGGGGCAGATACGCAGTATTTT.

This clonotype was seen many times. The chain combines TRBV7-7 with TRBJ2-1, with 8 bases matching TRBD2. V lost 5 bases and J lost 1; bases outside the gene matches: 13. Germline V gene lookup returns CDR1 SSHAT and CDR2 FNYEAQ (reference sequence). CDR3 length: 18 amino acids. Here the CDR3 reads CASSPVLAVTGSYNEQFF. CDR3 nucleotides: TGTGCCAGCAGCCCAGTACTAGCGGTGACCGGTTCCTACAATGAGCAGTTCTTC.

This chain connects TRBV5-4 to TRBJ2-1; no definite D call. V shed 4 bases and J shed 5 bases, with 7 bases lying between them. The CDR3 contains 12 residues. The germline gives CDR1 SGHNT, CDR2 YYREEE (reference sequence). For the CDR3, the DNA is TGTGCCAGCAGCGCCCGAAACAATGAGCAGTTCTTC. Amino acid sequence: CASSARNNEQFF. The full variable domain, rest sourced from reference TRBV5-4 and TRBJ2-1, is ETGVTQSPTHLIKTRGQQVTLRCSSQSGHNTVSWYQQALGQGPQFIFQYYREEENGRGNFPPRFSGLQFPNYSSELNVNALELDDSALYLCASSARNNEQFFGPGTRLTVL.

This clonotype was recorded a few times. The gene calls are TRBV29-1 and TRBJ1-3; TRBD1 matches at 7 bases. CDR3 size: 14 residues. J lost 1 base, V lost 1 base, and 1 base had no gene match. In germline, CDR1 is SQVTM, CDR2 ANQGSEA. CDR3 sequence reads: CSVEVDRSGNTIYF. The CDR3 bases are TGCAGCGTTGAAGTGGACAGGTCTGGAAACACCATATATTTT. Together with reference TRBV29-1 and TRBJ1-3, the CDR3 gives the full variable domain: SAVISQKPSRDICQRGTSLTIQCQVDSQVTMMFWYRQQPGQSLTLIATANQGSEATYESGFVIDKFPISRPNLTFSTLTVSNMSPEDSSIYLCSVEVDRSGNTIYFGEGSWLTVV.

The rearrangement links TRBV6-5 to TRBJ1-5, with D possibly TRBD1 on 5 matching bases. The CDR3 sequence is 14 residues long. Looked up from germline, CDR1 is MNHEY and CDR2 is SVGAGI. Trimming removed 7 bases at V and 1 base at J, with 11 bases between. CDR3 sequence (DNA): TGTGCCAGCAACGACGGGGGGAGCAATCAGCCCCAGCATTTT. The encoded protein is CASNDGGSNQPQHF.

The V call is TRBV20-1, the J call TRBJ2-7; tentatively, D is TRBD2 (6 bases). The CDR3 covers 15 residues. CDR1 is DFQATT, CDR2 SNEGSKA, per germline (reference sequence). V was clipped by 5 bases and J by 0 bases, with 17 bases between them. The CDR3: CSADPAEGLSYEQYF. CDR3 coding DNA: TGCAGTGCTGACCCAGCGGAGGGCCTCTCCTACGAGCAGTACTTC.

This clonotype occurred a few times. The chain carries TRBV7-2 and TRBJ2-1; 7 bases match TRBD2. Trimming took 3 bases from V and 4 from J; bases not matched to a gene: 6. The germline V gene has CDR1 SGHTA and CDR2 FQGNSA. The CDR3 covers 15 residues. CDR3 amino acids: CASSLLADIYNEQFF. In nucleotides, the CDR3 is TGTGCCAGCAGCTTGCTAGCGGATATATACAATGAGCAGTTCTTC.

For this clonotype: One end of the junction varies from germline; a read error may be responsible. The gene calls are TRBV27 and TRBJ2-3; 9 bases align to TRBD2. This CDR3 region has 19 residues. CDR1 MNHEY and CDR2 SMNVEV come from the germline V gene (reference sequence). For the CDR3, the DNA is TGTGCCAGCACTTTAGGAGCGGGGGGCTCTCCTGCTAGCACAGATACGCAGTATTTT. Encoded protein: CASTLGAGGSPASTDTQYF.

Only a few counts were recorded for this clonotype. This chain links TRBV27 with TRBJ1-5; 9 bases map to TRBD1. Germline V lookup: CDR1 MNHEY, CDR2 SMNVEV (reference sequence). The CDR3 is 15 amino acids. V gave up 5 bases and J gave up 8 bases; unmatched junction bases: 10. In nucleotides, the CDR3 is TGTGCCAGCAGTCCGATCTACAGGGGGCTCGAGCCCCAGCATTTT. Translating it yields CASSPIYRGLEPQHF.

In this sample, this clonotype turned up many times. The chain employs TRBV27 and TRBJ2-7, with 11 bases identical to TRBD1. CDR3 length: 15 amino acids. With V trimmed by 8 bases and J by 1 base, 7 bases remained unmatched. Germline lookup yields CDR1 MNHEY and CDR2 SMNVEV (reference sequence). CDR3 sequence: CASGRTGGFSYEQYF. DNA of the CDR3: TGTGCCAGCGGGCGGACAGGGGGCTTTTCCTACGAGCAGTACTTC.

Many counts were recorded for this clonotype. The rearrangement links TRBV13 to TRBJ2-5, with D unclear. CDR1 PRHDT and CDR2 FYEKMQ come from the germline V gene (reference sequence). Trimming removed 2 bases at V and 0 bases at J, with 4 bases between. The CDR3 length is 13 residues. The chain's CDR3 is CASSLRYQETQYF. CDR3 DNA: TGTGCCAGCAGCTTACGGTACCAAGAGACCCAGTACTTC.

V and J are TRBV12-3 or TRBV12-4 and TRBJ1-5, with D perhaps matching TRBD1 (5 bases). V was clipped by 2 bases and J by 1 base, with 15 bases between them. The CDR3 contains 17 residues. The DNA of the CDR3 is TGTGCCAGCAGTTTACTCCCAGTCCGGGACAGCAATCAGCCCCAGCATTTT. Translating it yields CASSLLPVRDSNQPQHF.

This clonotype was counted ten times or more. The chain has TRBV21-1 and TRBJ2-7; the table gives TRBD2 as D, unverified against the DNA. TRBV21-1 is designated a pseudogene. The CDR3 is 17 amino acids. The CDR3 nucleotides read TGTGCCAGCAGCACTCGACTAGCGGGAGTGTGTATCTACGAGCAGTACTTC. Its protein is CASSTRLAGVCIYEQYF.

V and J are TRBV20-1 and TRBJ1-1; D is possibly TRBD1 (5 bases). The CDR3 runs 13 residues. The germline CDR1 and CDR2 sequences are DFQATT and SNEGSKA (reference sequence). Trimming left V 4 bases short and J 4 bases short, with 13 bases between. The CDR3 DNA sequence: TGCAGTGCTAATGTGGGGGGTATCACTGAAGCTTTCTTT. Translated, it gives CSANVGGITEAFF.

This clonotype was observed many times. The chain uses TRBV4-2 and TRBJ2-7, with 10 bases fitting TRBD2. The junction had 6 bases not matched to a gene; V was cut back by 6 bases and J by 4 bases. The CDR3 loop spans 14 amino acids. In germline, CDR1 is LGHNA, CDR2 YNFKEQ. CDR3: CASRSSGSAYEQYF. In DNA, the CDR3 is TGTGCCAGCAGATCTAGCGGGAGCGCTTACGAGCAGTACTTC.

The sample holds a few counts of this clonotype. The rearrangement links TRBV10-3 to TRBJ2-2; 10 nucleotides line up with TRBD1. Germline-derived CDR1 and CDR2 are ENHRY and SYGVKD. The CDR3 loop spans 14 amino acids. Losses at the gene ends were 10 bases for V and 4 bases for J; bases not matched to a gene: 6. CDR3 amino acids: CANMDRGITGELFF. The CDR3 DNA reads as TGTGCCAACATGGACAGGGGGATCACCGGGGAGCTGTTTTTT.

This clonotype was observed a few times. V and J are TRBV12-3 or TRBV12-4 and TRBJ2-3, with D unclear. This CDR3 is built from 12 residues. With 5 bases removed from V and 2 bases from J, the gap between germline ends came to 5 bases. CDR3 region: CASSPHTDTQYF. The CDR3 DNA is TGTGCCAGCAGTCCCCACACAGATACGCAGTATTTT.